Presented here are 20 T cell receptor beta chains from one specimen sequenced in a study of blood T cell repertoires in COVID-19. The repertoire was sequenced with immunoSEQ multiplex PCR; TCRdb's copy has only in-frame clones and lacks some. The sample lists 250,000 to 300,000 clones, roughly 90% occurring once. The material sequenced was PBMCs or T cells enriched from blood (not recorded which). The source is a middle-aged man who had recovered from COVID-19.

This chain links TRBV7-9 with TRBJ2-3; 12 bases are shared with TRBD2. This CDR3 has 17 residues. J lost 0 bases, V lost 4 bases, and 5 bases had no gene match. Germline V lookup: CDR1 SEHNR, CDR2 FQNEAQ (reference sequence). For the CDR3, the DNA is TGTGCCAGCAGCTGGGGACTAGCGGGCTCTAGCACAGATACGCAGTATTTT. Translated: CASSWGLAGSSTDTQYF.

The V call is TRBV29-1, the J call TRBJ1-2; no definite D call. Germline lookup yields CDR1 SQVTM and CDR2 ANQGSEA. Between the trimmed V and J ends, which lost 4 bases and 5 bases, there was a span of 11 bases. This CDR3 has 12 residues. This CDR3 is CSVGPAEYGYTF. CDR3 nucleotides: TGCAGCGTTGGGCCAGCGGAGTATGGCTACACCTTC.

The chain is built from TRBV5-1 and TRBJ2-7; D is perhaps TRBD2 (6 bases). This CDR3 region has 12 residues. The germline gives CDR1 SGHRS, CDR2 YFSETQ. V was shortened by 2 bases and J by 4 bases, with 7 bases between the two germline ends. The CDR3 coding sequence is TGCGCCAGCAGCTTTGGAGGGTACGAGCAGTACTTC. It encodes CASSFGGYEQYF.

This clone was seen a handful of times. The CDR3 sequence is CASTQYYEQYF. The CDR3 nucleotides read TGTGCCAGCACTCAGTACTACGAGCAGTACTTC. The rearrangement links TRBV6-5 to TRBJ2-7; D remains unclear. Per the germline V gene, CDR1 is MNHEY and CDR2 is SVGAGI. V lost 7 bases and J 3 bases, leaving 7 bases between the germline ends. CDR3 length: 11 residues.

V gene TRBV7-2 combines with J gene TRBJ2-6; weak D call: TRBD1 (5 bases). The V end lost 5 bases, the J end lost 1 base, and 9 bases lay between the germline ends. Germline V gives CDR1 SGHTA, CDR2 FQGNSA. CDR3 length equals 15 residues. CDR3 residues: CASSPQGSGANVLTF. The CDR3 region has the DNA TGTGCCAGCAGCCCCCAGGGATCTGGGGCCAACGTCCTGACTTTC.

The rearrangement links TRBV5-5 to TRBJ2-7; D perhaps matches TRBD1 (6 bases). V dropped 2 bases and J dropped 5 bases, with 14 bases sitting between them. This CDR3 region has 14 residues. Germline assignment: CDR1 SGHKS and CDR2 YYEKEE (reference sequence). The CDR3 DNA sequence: TGTGCCAGCAGCTTTTGGGGGCAACTGGACGAGCAGTACTTC. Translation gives CASSFWGQLDEQYF.

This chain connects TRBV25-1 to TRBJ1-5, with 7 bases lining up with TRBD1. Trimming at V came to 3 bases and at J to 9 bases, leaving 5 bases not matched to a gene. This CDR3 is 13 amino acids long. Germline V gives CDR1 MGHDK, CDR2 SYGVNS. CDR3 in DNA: TGTGCCAGCAGTGAGCAGGGGGTTTCGCCCCAGCATTTT. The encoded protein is CASSEQGVSPQHF.

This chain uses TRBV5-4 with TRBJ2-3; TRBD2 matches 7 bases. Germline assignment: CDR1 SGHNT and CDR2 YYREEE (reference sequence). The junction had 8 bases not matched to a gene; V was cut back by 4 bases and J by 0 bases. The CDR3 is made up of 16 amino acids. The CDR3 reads CASSNAGAGSTDTQYF. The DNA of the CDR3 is TGTGCCAGCAGCAATGCGGGAGCCGGGAGCACAGATACGCAGTATTTT. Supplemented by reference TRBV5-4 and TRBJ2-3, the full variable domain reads ETGVTQSPTHLIKTRGQQVTLRCSSQSGHNTVSWYQQALGQGPQFIFQYYREEENGRGNFPPRFSGLQFPNYSSELNVNALELDDSALYLCASSNAGAGSTDTQYFGPGTRLTVL.

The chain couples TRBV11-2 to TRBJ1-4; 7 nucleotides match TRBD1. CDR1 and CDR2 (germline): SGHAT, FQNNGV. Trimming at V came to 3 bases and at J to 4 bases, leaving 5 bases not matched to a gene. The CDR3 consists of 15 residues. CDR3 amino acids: CASSFAGTDNEKLFF. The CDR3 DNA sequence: TGTGCCAGCAGCTTTGCCGGGACAGATAATGAAAAACTGTTTTTT.

CDR3 in DNA: TGTGCCAGCAGTTACATGGGGACAGGGGTCAACACTGAAGCTTTCTTT. This sequence encodes CASSYMGTGVNTEAFF. The chain couples TRBV6-5 to TRBJ1-1, with TRBD1 identical over 10 bases. The germline CDR1 and CDR2 sequences are MNHEY and SVGAGI. The length of the CDR3 is 16 residues. V lost 2 bases, J lost 2 bases, and 5 bases stayed unmatched.

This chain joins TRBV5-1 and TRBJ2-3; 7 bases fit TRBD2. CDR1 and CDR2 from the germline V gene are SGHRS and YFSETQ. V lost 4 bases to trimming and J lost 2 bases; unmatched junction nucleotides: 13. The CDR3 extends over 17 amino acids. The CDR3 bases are TGCGCCAGCAGCCTTGGGAGGGAGGCAGGAAACACAGATACGCAGTATTTT. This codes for CASSLGREAGNTDTQYF.

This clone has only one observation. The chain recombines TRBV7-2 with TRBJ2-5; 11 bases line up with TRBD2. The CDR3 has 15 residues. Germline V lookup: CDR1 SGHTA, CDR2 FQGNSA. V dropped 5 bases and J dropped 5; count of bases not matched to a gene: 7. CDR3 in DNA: TGTGCCAGCAGCCGGAGTAGCGGGAGGGTTGAGACCCAGTACTTC. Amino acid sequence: CASSRSSGRVETQYF.

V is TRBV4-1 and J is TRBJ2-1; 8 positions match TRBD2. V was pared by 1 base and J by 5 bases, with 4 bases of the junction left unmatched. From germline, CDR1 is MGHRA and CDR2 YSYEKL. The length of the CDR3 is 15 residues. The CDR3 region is CASSQVTSGNNEQFF. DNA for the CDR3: TGCGCCAGCAGCCAAGTCACTAGCGGAAACAATGAGCAGTTCTTC.

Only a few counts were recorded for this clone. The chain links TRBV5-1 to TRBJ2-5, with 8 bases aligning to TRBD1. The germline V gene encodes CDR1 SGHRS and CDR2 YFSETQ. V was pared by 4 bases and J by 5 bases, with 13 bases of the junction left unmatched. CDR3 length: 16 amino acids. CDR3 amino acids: CASSHNPTGVAETQYF. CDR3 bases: TGCGCCAGCAGCCACAACCCGACAGGGGTGGCGGAGACCCAGTACTTC. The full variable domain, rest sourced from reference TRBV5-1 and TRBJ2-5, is KAGVTQTPRYLIKTRGQQVTLSCSPISGHRSVSWYQQTPGQGLQFLFEYFSETQRNKGNFPGRFSGRQFSNSRSEMNVSTLELGDSALYLCASSHNPTGVAETQYFGPGTRLLVL.

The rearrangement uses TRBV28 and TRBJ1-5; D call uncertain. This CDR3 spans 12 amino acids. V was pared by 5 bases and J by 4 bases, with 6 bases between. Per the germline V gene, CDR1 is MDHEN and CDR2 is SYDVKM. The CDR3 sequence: CASSVQNQPQHF. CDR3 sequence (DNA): TGTGCCAGCAGTGTGCAGAATCAGCCCCAGCATTTT.

CDR3 in amino acids: CASSSPLSAPSYEQYF. In DNA, the CDR3 is TGCGCCAGCAGCTCCCCCCTCAGCGCGCCTTCCTACGAGCAGTACTTC. The chain carries TRBV5-1 and TRBJ2-7; no clear D gene. The CDR3 loop spans 16 amino acids. With 3 bases removed from V and 1 base from J, the gap between germline ends came to 17 bases. In germline, CDR1 is SGHRS, CDR2 YFSETQ.

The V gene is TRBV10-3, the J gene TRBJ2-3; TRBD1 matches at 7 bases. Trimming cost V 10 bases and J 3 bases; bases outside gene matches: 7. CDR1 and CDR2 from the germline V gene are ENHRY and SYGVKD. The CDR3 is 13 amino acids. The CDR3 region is CATRDSLTDTQYF. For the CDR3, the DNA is TGTGCCACACGGGACAGTTTAACAGATACGCAGTATTTT.

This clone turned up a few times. This CDR3 is CASSLNPGQWSTEAFF. Here the CDR3 DNA reads TGTGCCAGCAGCTTAAACCCTGGACAGTGGAGCACTGAAGCTTTCTTT. The chain carries TRBV7-3 and TRBJ1-1; D is perhaps TRBD1 (6 bases). CDR3 size: 16 residues. V gave up 1 base and J gave up 4 bases, with 16 bases separating them. Germline CDR1 and CDR2: SGHTA and FQGTGA.

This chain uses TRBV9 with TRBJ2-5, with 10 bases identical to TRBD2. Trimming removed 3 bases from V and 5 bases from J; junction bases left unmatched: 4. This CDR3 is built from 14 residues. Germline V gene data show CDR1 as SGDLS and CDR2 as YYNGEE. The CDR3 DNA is TGTGCCAGCAGCGCTAGCGGGAGACTTGAGACCCAGTACTTC. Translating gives CASSASGRLETQYF.

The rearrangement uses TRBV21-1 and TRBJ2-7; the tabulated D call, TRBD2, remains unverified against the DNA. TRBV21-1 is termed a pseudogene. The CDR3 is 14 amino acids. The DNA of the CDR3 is TGTGCCAGCAGCACGGGACTACCCTCCTACGAGCAGTACTTC. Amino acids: CASSTGLPSYEQYF.